This T cell receptor (beta chain) was sequenced in a study of T-cell memory formation after mild COVID-19. Germline CDR1 reads MNHEY; CDR2 reads SVGAGI. This CDR3 spans 13 amino acids. V lost 10 bases to trimming and J lost 11 bases, with 24 bases between them. One entry per CDR3 protein, called by TCRdb with MiXCR from the 5' RACE reads. The table includes fewer than 300,000 distinct CDR3 sequences, around 15% detected once. Study-level points and caveats: Clones that got smaller from day 15 to 85 had even CD4/CD8, while clones growing later tipped toward CD4+. Pre-infection memory showed some responding clones, and this suggested that cross-reactive memory joined.

To note about this clonotype: Its antigen is as yet unknown.

The V gene is TRBV6-5, the J gene TRBJ2-7; weak D call: TRBD2 (6 bases). This receptor was taken from a young man who had mild COVID-19 (a few samples of this study predate the infection). Cell type and time point are not known. Sequenced input: PBMCs or a T cell subset sorted from them (not recorded which). CDR3 nucleotides: TGTGCCATACCCGGGCCGGGAGCCTCGCTGAAGTACGTC. Residues: CAIPGPGASLKYV.